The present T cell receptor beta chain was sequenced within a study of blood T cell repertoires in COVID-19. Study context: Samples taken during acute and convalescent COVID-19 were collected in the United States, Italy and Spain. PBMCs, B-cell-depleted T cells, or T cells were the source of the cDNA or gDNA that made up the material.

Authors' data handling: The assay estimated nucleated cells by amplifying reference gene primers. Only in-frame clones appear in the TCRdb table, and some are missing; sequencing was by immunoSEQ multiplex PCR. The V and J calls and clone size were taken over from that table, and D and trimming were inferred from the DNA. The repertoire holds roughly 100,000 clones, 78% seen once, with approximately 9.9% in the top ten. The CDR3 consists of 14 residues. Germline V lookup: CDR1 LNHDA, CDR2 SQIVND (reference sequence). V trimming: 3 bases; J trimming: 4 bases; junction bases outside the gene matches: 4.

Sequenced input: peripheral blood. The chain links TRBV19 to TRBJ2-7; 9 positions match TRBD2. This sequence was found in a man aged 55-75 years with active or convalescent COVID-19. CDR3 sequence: CASSMAGGPYEQYF. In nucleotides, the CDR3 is TGTGCCAGTAGTATGGCGGGAGGGCCTTACGAGCAGTACTTC.